This passage covers 27 T cell receptor beta chains from one sample sequenced in a study of T cells in Graves' hyperthyroidism and ophthalmopathy. Amplification of TCR beta CDR3 regions used RNA as the template. Primed by the HTBI set, a first-round RT-PCR was run on the TCR CDR3. TCRdb independently ran MiXCR on the multiplex PCR reads; one entry per CDR3 protein. This table holds approximately 700,000 distinct CDR3 sequences, about 45% found once. The sample taken for sequencing was peripheral blood or thyroid tissue (not recorded which). Receptors originate from an adult man with Graves' disease, either hyperthyroidism or ophthalmopathy (not recorded which).

The gene calls are TRBV5-1 and TRBJ2-7; either TRBD1 or TRBD2 may supply D (5 bases each). This CDR3 has 14 amino acids. Trimming removed 0 bases from V and 5 bases from J, with 12 bases in between. The germline V gene has CDR1 SGHRS and CDR2 YFSETQ. CDR3: CASSLEGWGNEQYF. Written as DNA, the CDR3 is TGCGCCAGCAGCTTGGAGGGGTGGGGGAACGAGCAGTACTTC.

Remarks on this clonotype: With a much larger clone just one base away, this may be a read error. V is TRBV5-1 and J is TRBJ2-7; D is perhaps TRBD1 (5 bases). The CDR3 is 12 residues long. Germline CDR1 reads SGHRS; CDR2 reads YFSETQ. Here the CDR3 reads CASSSGNYGQYF. The CDR3 region has the DNA TGCGCCAGCAGCTCAGGGAACTACGGGCAGTACTTC. Filled out from reference TRBV5-1 and TRBJ2-7, the complete variable domain reads KAGVTQTPRYLIKTRGQQVTLSCSPISGHRSVSWYQQTPGQGLQFLFEYFSETQRNKGNFPGRFSGRQFSNSRSEMNVSTLELGDSALYLCASSSGNYGQYFGPGTRLTVT.

The rearrangement links TRBV10-3 to TRBJ1-3, with D maybe TRBD1 (5 bases). V lost 10 bases to trimming and J lost 7 bases, with 14 bases between them. The CDR3 length is 12 residues. Germline V gene sequence: CDR1 ENHRY, CDR2 SYGVKD. CDR3 amino acids: CATSLTENTIYF. In DNA, the CDR3 is TGTGCCACCTCTCTGACAGAGAACACCATATATTTT.

This clonotype has at least ten counts. V and J are TRBV29-1 and TRBJ2-7; 10 nucleotides match TRBD2. There are 13 residues in the CDR3. Losses at the gene ends were 4 bases for V and 5 bases for J; bases not matched to a gene: 5. Germline-derived CDR1 and CDR2 are SQVTM and ANQGSEA. CDR3 amino acids: CSVGLAGVHEQYF. The CDR3 DNA is TGCAGCGTTGGTCTAGCGGGAGTCCACGAGCAGTACTTC.

In its sample, this clonotype was seen many times. The rearrangement links TRBV9 to TRBJ1-1, with D tentatively TRBD1 (5 bases). Germline V gives CDR1 SGDLS, CDR2 YYNGEE. V shed 4 bases and J shed 5 bases, with 9 bases lying between them. CDR3 length: 12 amino acids. CDR3 protein: CASSPGPTEAFF. CDR3 nucleotides: TGTGCCAGCAGCCCGGGACCGACTGAAGCTTTCTTT.

This clonotype was found many times. The chain has TRBV20-1 and TRBJ1-5; 7 bases agree with TRBD1. The CDR3 is 13 amino acids. Germline V gene lookup returns CDR1 DFQATT and CDR2 SNEGSKA (reference sequence). The V segment lost 5 bases and the J segment 3 bases; nucleotides outside the gene matches: 4. CDR3 in amino acids: CSASGTDNQPQHF. CDR3 nucleotides: TGCAGTGCTTCCGGGACAGACAATCAGCCCCAGCATTTT.

Concerning this clonotype: Since a much larger clone is just one base distant, this may be a read error. This rearrangement joins TRBV11-2 to TRBJ1-2, with a weak D call TRBD1 (5 bases). Germline V gives CDR1 SGHAT, CDR2 FQNNGV. This CDR3 region has 15 residues. CDR3 in amino acids: CAGSGGGGASSGYTF. DNA of the CDR3: TGTGCCGGCAGCGGCGGGGGAGGGGCGTCTAGTGGCTACACCTTC.

The chain couples TRBV29-1 to TRBJ1-6, with TRBD1 matching 9 bases. Germline V lookup: CDR1 SQVTM, CDR2 ANQGSEA. The CDR3 has 12 residues. The junction had 5 bases not matched to a gene; V was cut back by 7 bases and J by 10 bases. CDR3 loop: CSGGQGESPLHF. The CDR3 DNA reads TGCAGCGGGGGACAGGGTGAATCACCCCTCCACTTT. The variable domain in full, with the rest retrieved from reference TRBV29-1 and TRBJ1-6, is SAVISQKPSRDICQRGTSLTIQCQVDSQVTMMFWYRQQPGQSLTLIATANQGSEATYESGFVIDKFPISRPNLTFSTLTVSNMSPEDSSIYLCSGGQGESPLHFGNGTRLTVT.

In this sample, this clonotype turned up once. A much larger clone differs by one base, so this may be a read error. The genes are TRBV19 and TRBJ1-1; D is possibly TRBD1 (5 bases). From germline, CDR1 is LNHDA and CDR2 SQIVND (reference sequence). CDR3 length equals 12 residues. The CDR3 protein is CASSTVNTETFF. In nucleotides, the CDR3 is TGTGCCAGTTCGACAGTGAACACTGAAACTTTCTTT.

This sequence joins TRBV5-1 and TRBJ1-6; D gene ambiguous. Trimming removed 4 bases from V and 13 bases from J, with 15 bases in between. This CDR3 contains 13 residues. Germline V gives CDR1 SGHRS, CDR2 YFSETQ. The CDR3 nucleotides read TGCGCCAGCAGCCGTGGAACGAATCAGCCCCTCCACTTT. Translating gives CASSRGTNQPLHF.

This clonotype was observed many times. This chain uses TRBV2 with TRBJ1-5, with a tentative D call TRBD1 (6 bases). Germline CDR1 is SNHLY and CDR2 is FYNNEI. The CDR3 contains 15 residues. Deletions cut 3 bases from V and 1 base from J, with 10 bases between. CDR3 amino acids: CASSDPGQSNQPQHF. CDR3 coding DNA: TGTGCCAGCAGTGACCCGGGACAAAGCAATCAGCCCCAGCATTTT.

In its sample, this clonotype was seen a few times. The rearrangement uses TRBV7-2 and TRBJ2-5, with 8 bases fitting TRBD1. Trimming removed 5 bases from V and 5 bases from J; junction bases left unmatched: 13. CDR1 is SGHTA, CDR2 FQGNSA, per germline. The CDR3 is 16 amino acids. In DNA form, the CDR3 reads TGTGCCAGCAGCCAACTTGACAGGGGAGCCAGGGAGACCCAGTACTTC. This sequence encodes CASSQLDRGARETQYF.

The CDR3 sequence: CSAMKSRGNQPQHF. The CDR3 DNA is TGCAGTGCTATGAAGTCTAGGGGCAATCAGCCCCAGCATTTT. This chain joins TRBV20-1 and TRBJ1-5; D is undetermined. Trimming stripped 4 bases from V and 2 bases from J, with 12 bases between. This CDR3 comprises 14 residues. CDR1 is DFQATT, CDR2 SNEGSKA, per germline (reference sequence).

The sample holds a few counts of this clonotype. This sequence joins TRBV2 and TRBJ1-5; perhaps TRBD1 as D (6 bases). Germline lookup yields CDR1 SNHLY and CDR2 FYNNEI. This CDR3 comprises 15 residues. Trimming stripped 4 bases from V and 8 bases from J, with 18 bases between. In DNA form, the CDR3 reads TGTGCCAGCAGTGGGGGGCAGGGAGGAGAGAAGCCCCAGCATTTT. This codes for CASSGGQGGEKPQHF.

V and J are TRBV29-1 and TRBJ1-6; D not certain. This CDR3 is 11 amino acids long. Germline V CDR1 and CDR2: SQVTM, ANQGSEA. In nucleotides, the CDR3 is TGCAGTTTCAAGCGGAATTCACCCCTCCACTTT. Protein: CSFKRNSPLHF. Using reference TRBV29-1 and TRBJ1-6 for the parts outside the CDR3, the full variable domain is SAVISQKPSRDICQRGTSLTIQCQVDSQVTMMFWYRQQPGQSLTLIATANQGSEATYESGFVIDKFPISRPNLTFSTLTVSNMSPEDSSIYLCSFKRNSPLHFGNGTRLTVT.

The table lists this clonotype with a count of one. Lacking the conserved final phenylalanine or tryptophan, this CDR3 likely reflects a read error. The limits of the CDR3 on the DNA are not certain, so only TCRdb's listed CDR3 is given. The V gene is TRBV7-2, the J gene TRBJ2-5. The length of the CDR3 is 8 amino acids, counting both ends. Germline V lookup: CDR1 SGHTA, CDR2 FQGNSA. CDR3 loop: CASSPQSS.

The V and J genes are TRBV19 and TRBJ2-2, with 7 bases fitting TRBD2. Germline V gives CDR1 LNHDA, CDR2 SQIVND (reference sequence). The CDR3 has 16 amino acids. Unmatched junction bases numbered 4, after V lost 2 bases and J lost 1 base. The CDR3 loop reads CASSIQPSGNTGELFF. The CDR3 DNA sequence: TGTGCCAGTAGTATACAGCCTAGCGGGAACACCGGGGAGCTGTTTTTT.

This sequence joins TRBV12-3 or TRBV12-4 and TRBJ1-2, with D tentatively TRBD1 (5 bases). The CDR3 length is 14 residues. Trimming removed 5 bases from V and 6 bases from J, with 16 bases in between. CDR3 DNA: TGTGCCAGCAGTCTACAAACAGGACCCGATGGCTACACCTTC. This translates into CASSLQTGPDGYTF.

This chain joins TRBV7-2 and TRBJ1-4; D remains unclear. Germline V gene data show CDR1 as SGHTA and CDR2 as FQGNSA. Trimming cost V 5 bases and J 2 bases, with 6 bases left between them. The CDR3 runs to 13 residues. The CDR3 DNA is TGTGCCAGCAGCCCGTACACTAATGAAAAACTGTTTTTT. Translation gives CASSPYTNEKLFF.

This clonotype was seen a single time. The chain employs TRBV7-2 and TRBJ2-7; 14 bases match TRBD2. CDR1 is SGHTA and CDR2 is FQGNSA in the germline V gene. V shed 5 bases and J 0 bases; nucleotides not matched to a gene: 12. The CDR3 length is 19 residues. The CDR3 sequence is CASSAPTSGGDPSSYEQYF. Written as DNA, the CDR3 is TGTGCCAGCAGCGCTCCGACTAGCGGGGGGGACCCGAGCTCCTACGAGCAGTACTTC.

Ten or more counts support this clonotype. This sequence joins TRBV2 and TRBJ1-2; D gene ambiguous. The germline V and J ends were trimmed by 8 bases and 8 bases, with 3 bases remaining between them. CDR3 size: 8 residues. Germline CDR1 is SNHLY and CDR2 is FYNNEI. Here the CDR3 reads CASPGYTF. CDR3 sequence (DNA): TGTGCCAGCCCCGGCTACACCTTC.

The J gene is TRBJ1-1, the V gene TRBV15; TRBD1 matches at 7 bases. This CDR3 comprises 15 residues. Germline CDR1 LNHNV, CDR2 YYDKDF (reference sequence). V lost 4 bases, J lost 1 base, and 6 bases stayed unmatched. The CDR3 DNA is TGTGCCACCAGCAACCGACAGGGCTCGAACACTGAAGCTTTCTTT. Protein: CATSNRQGSNTEAFF. Full variable domain (outside the CDR3, taken from reference TRBV15 and TRBJ1-1): DAMVIQNPRYQVTQFGKPVTLSCSQTLNHNVMYWYQQKSSQAPKLLFHYYDKDFNNEADTPDNFQSRRPNTSFCFLDIRSPGLGDTAMYLCATSNRQGSNTEAFFGQGTRLTVV.

This clonotype was seen just once. The CDR3 nucleotides read TGTGCCACCAGGGGGACAGGGAGGGGACAGCCCCAGCATTTT. Protein product: CATRGTGRGQPQHF. The chain employs TRBV2 and TRBJ1-5; 9 positions agree with TRBD1. CDR3 length: 14 residues. The germline V gene encodes CDR1 SNHLY and CDR2 FYNNEI. The V segment lost 10 bases and the J segment 7 bases; nucleotides outside the gene matches: 11.

As for this clonotype: A read error is possible here, since a much larger clone lies one base away. The gene calls are TRBV6-5 and TRBJ2-7; D remains ambiguous. V was cut by 4 bases and J by 6 bases, with 10 bases left in between. The CDR3 loop spans 12 amino acids. Germline V CDR1 and CDR2: MNHEY, SVGAGI. The CDR3 bases are TGTGCCAGCAGTTTGGTGGTGGCCGAGCAGTACTTC. Protein product: CASSLVVAEQYF.

This chain connects TRBV25-1 to TRBJ2-3; TRBD2 agrees at 12 bases. The CDR3 covers 14 residues. Germline lookup yields CDR1 MGHDK and CDR2 SYGVNS. Trimming removed 6 bases from V and 5 bases from J; junction bases left unmatched: 3. The CDR3 protein is CASSPGLAGDTQYF. The DNA for the CDR3 is TGTGCCAGCAGCCCGGGACTAGCGGGAGATACGCAGTATTTT. The full variable domain, completed using reference TRBV25-1 and TRBJ2-3, is EADIYQTPRYLVIGTGKKITLECSQTMGHDKMYWYQQDPGMELHLIHYSYGVNSTEKGDLSSESTVSRIRTEHFPLTLESARPSHTSQYLCASSPGLAGDTQYFGPGTRLTVL.

In the case of this clonotype: A much larger clone sits a single nucleotide away, making a read error possible. This rearrangement joins TRBV29-1 to TRBJ2-6; the D call may be TRBD1 or TRBD2 (6 bases each). Germline CDR1 SQVTM, CDR2 ANQGSEA. CDR3 size: 15 residues. The CDR3 protein is CSVEEGGSGANVPTF. CDR3 DNA: TGCAGCGTTGAAGAGGGCGGGTCGGGGGCCAACGTCCCGACTTTC. Supplemented by reference TRBV29-1 and TRBJ2-6, the full variable domain reads SAVISQKPSRDICQRGTSLTIQCQVDSQVTMMFWYRQQPGQSLTLIATANQGSEATYESGFVIDKFPISRPNLTFSTLTVSNMSPEDSSIYLCSVEEGGSGANVPTFGAGSRLTVL.

In this sample, this clonotype turned up a few times. The chain employs TRBV20-1 and TRBJ1-3; perhaps TRBD1 as D (5 bases). CDR3 length: 14 amino acids. V gave up 5 bases and J gave up 0 bases, with 11 bases separating them. The germline gives CDR1 DFQATT, CDR2 SNEGSKA (reference sequence). The CDR3 region has the DNA TGCAGTGCTGGGGACGGCACCTCTGGAAACACCATATATTTT. Amino acid sequence: CSAGDGTSGNTIYF.